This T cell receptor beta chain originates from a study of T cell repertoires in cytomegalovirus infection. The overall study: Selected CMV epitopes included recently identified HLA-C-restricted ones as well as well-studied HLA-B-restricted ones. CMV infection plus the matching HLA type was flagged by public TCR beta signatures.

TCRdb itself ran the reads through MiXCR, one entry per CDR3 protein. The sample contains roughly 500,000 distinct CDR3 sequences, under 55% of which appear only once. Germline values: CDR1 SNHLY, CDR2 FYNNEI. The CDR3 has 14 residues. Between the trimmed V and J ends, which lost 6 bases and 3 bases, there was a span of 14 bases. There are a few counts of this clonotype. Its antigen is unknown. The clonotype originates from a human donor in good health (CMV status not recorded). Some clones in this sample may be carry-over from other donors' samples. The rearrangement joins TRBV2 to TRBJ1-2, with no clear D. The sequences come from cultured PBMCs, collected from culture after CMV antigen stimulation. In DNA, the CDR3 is TGTGCCAGCAGCGCGATCCGAACTTACTATGGCTACACCTTC. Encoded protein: CASSAIRTYYGYTF.